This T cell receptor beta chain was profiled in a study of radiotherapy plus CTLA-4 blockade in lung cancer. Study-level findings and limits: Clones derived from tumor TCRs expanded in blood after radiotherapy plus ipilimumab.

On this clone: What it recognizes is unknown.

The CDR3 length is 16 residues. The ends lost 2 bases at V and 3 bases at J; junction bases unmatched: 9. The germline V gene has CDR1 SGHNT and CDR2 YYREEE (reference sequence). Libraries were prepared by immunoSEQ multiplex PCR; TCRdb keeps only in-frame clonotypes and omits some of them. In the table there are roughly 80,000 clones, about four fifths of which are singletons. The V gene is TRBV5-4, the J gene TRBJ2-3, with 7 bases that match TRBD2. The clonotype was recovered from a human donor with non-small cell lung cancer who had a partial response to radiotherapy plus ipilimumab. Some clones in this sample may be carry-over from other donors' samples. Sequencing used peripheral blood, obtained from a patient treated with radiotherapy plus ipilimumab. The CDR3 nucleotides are TGTGCCAGCAGCTTAAGGTCTAGCGGTCGGACAGATACGCAGTATTTT. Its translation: CASSLRSSGRTDTQYF.